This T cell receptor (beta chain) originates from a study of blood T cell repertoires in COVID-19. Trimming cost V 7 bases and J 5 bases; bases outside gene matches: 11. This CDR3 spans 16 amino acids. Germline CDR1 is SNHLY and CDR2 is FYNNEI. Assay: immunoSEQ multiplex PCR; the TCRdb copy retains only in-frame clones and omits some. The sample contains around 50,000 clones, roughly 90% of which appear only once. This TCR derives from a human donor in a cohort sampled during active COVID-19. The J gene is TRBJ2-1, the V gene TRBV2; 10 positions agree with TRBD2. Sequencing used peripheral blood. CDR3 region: CASTFLGLAEDNEQFF. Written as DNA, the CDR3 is TGTGCCAGCACCTTCCTAGGACTAGCGGAGGACAATGAGCAGTTCTTC.